Listed below are T cell receptor beta chains from one sample, sequenced in a study of graft-versus-host responses after intestinal transplantation. The antigens of these receptors remain unknown. Data came from immunoSEQ multiplex PCR; TCRdb stores just in-frame clones and leaves some out. The data show approximately 100,000 clones, approximately 93% seen once. The starting material was unstimulated CD8+ T cells sorted from spleen or lymph node cells, obtained before intestinal transplant. These receptors were collected from a human donor who received an intestinal transplant. The CDR3 runs from the conserved cysteine through the conserved F or W. D genes are given only for firm matches. Part of the rows lack a size; the others show once, few, many or a class for expanded clones.

d_call clone_size j_call v_call cdr3_nt cdr3_aa
TRBD2 once TRBJ2-2 TRBV4-1 TGCGCCAGCAGGACTAGCGGAGTTGGCGGGGAGCTGTTTTTT CASRTSGVGGELFF
- - TRBJ1-1 TRBV15 TGTGCCACCAGCAGAGATCGGCAGGCTAGTGAAGCTTTCTTT CATSRDRQASEAFF
- - TRBJ1-3 TRBV27 TGTGCCAGCATGAGAACATGGGCTGGAAACACCATATATTTT CASMRTWAGNTIYF
TRBD2 - TRBJ2-5 TRBV6-1 TGTGCCAGCAAAAGTTATAGCGGGCCTCAAGAGACCCAGTACTTC CASKSYSGPQETQYF
- - TRBJ1-1 TRBV9 TGTGCCAGCAGCGCAACGGGCGCGGTAGACACTGAAGCTTTCTTT CASSATGAVDTEAFF
- - TRBJ2-1 TRBV6-6 TGTGCCAGCAGTTGGAGGGATGAGCAGTTCTTC CASSWRDEQFF
TRBD2 - TRBJ2-5 TRBV4-1 TGCGCCAGCAGCCAAGCGACGGGGGGACCAGAGACCCAGTACTTC CASSQATGGPETQYF
- - TRBJ2-1 TRBV4-1 TGCGCCAGCAGCCCATACCCCCAGGCAGCCTACAATGAGCAGTTCTTC CASSPYPQAAYNEQFF
TRBD1 - TRBJ1-2 TRBV7-9 TGTGCCAGCAGCCGGGACAGGGGCTATGGCTACACCTTC CASSRDRGYGYTF
- - TRBJ2-7 TRBV7-9 TGTGCCAGCAGCCCTCGGGGCAGGCGGTACGAGCAGTACTTC CASSPRGRRYEQYF
- - TRBJ2-7 TRBV5-1 TGCGCCAGCAGCCCGGATGGACTAAGCGACTTGTACGAGCAGTACTTC CASSPDGLSDLYEQYF
TRBD1 once TRBJ1-1 TRBV19 TGTGCCACAGAACCGGGACAGGGAAACACTGAAGCTTTCTTT CATEPGQGNTEAFF
- once TRBJ2-2 TRBV21-1 TGTGCCAGCAGCAAAGGTCCCACTAGCGGGGGACCCACCGGGGAGCTGTTTTTT CASSKGPTSGGPTGELFF
- - TRBJ1-1 TRBV29-1 TGCAGCTCACGGAGGGGCACTGAAGCTTTCTTT CSSRRGTEAFF
- - TRBJ1-5 TRBV9 TGTGCCAGCAGCGTATCAGCAGGCCTCAATCAGCCCCAGCATTTT CASSVSAGLNQPQHF
TRBD2 - TRBJ2-1 TRBV9 TGTGCCAGCAGCGTCGGACTAGCGGGGGTTGAGCAGTTCTTC CASSVGLAGVEQFF
- - TRBJ2-3 TRBV5-6 TGTGCCAGCAGCCCTGACAGTGTGAGGGATACGCAGTATTTT CASSPDSVRDTQYF
- - TRBJ1-1 TRBV19 TGTGCCAGTACCCCGGGTGGAACCATGAACACTGAAGCTTTCTTT CASTPGGTMNTEAFF
- - TRBJ1-1 TRBV23-1 TGCGCCAGCAGTCATCACAGAAGGGACACTGAAGCTTTCTTT CASSHHRRDTEAFF